Presented here are 19 T cell receptor beta chains from one specimen sequenced in a study of T cells in localized non-small cell lung cancer. Sequencing was performed with immunoSEQ multiplex PCR; in TCRdb, only in-frame clones are kept and a portion is missing. This table has roughly 35,000 clones, approximately 88% appearing once. Material: peripheral blood, obtained before any cancer treatment. All receptors come from a woman aged 40-69 years with stage I lung adenocarcinoma.

The chain recombines TRBV10-3 with TRBJ2-7; D is perhaps TRBD2 (7 bases). CDR1 is ENHRY and CDR2 is SYGVKD in the germline V gene. Trimming pared 5 bases from V and 6 bases from J, leaving 20 bases between. The CDR3 extends over 15 amino acids. CDR3 nucleotides: TGTGCCATCAGTCGAGGACTAGACAGGAGGAGCGAGCAGTACTTC. Amino acid sequence: CAISRGLDRRSEQYF.

V gene TRBV7-3 combines with J gene TRBJ1-3; no clear D. Looked up from germline, CDR1 is SGHTA and CDR2 is FQGTGA. The CDR3 consists of 13 residues. Trimming removed 3 bases from V and 2 bases from J, with 5 bases in between. CDR3 nucleotides: TGTGCCAGCAGCTTGGGTACTGGAAACACCATATATTTT. Translation gives CASSLGTGNTIYF. The full variable domain, with the rest looked up from reference TRBV7-3 and TRBJ1-3, is GAGVSQTPSNKVTEKGKYVELRCDPISGHTALYWYRQSLGQGPEFLIYFQGTGAADDSGLPNDRFFAVRPEGSVSTLKIQRTERGDSAVYLCASSLGTGNTIYFGEGSWLTVV.

The rearrangement uses TRBV7-9 and TRBJ2-7, with a possible D match to TRBD2 (6 bases). V dropped 5 bases and J dropped 3 bases, with 17 bases sitting between them. The CDR3 contains 15 residues. Germline V lookup: CDR1 SEHNR, CDR2 FQNEAQ (reference sequence). Here the CDR3 reads CASSPQGGGDYEQYF. The DNA for the CDR3 is TGTGCCAGCAGCCCCCAGGGAGGCGGTGACTACGAGCAGTACTTC.

This rearrangement joins TRBV6-5 to TRBJ1-1, with a possible D match to TRBD1 (5 bases). The CDR3 spans 13 residues. Trimming left V 5 bases short and J 6 bases short, with 13 bases between. The germline V gene encodes CDR1 MNHEY and CDR2 SVGAGI. The CDR3 DNA is TGTGCCAGCAGTCCACGGGGGGACGCTGAAGCTTTCTTT. Protein product: CASSPRGDAEAFF.

V usage is TRBV6-6 and J usage is TRBJ1-1, with 7 bases lining up with TRBD1. The length of the CDR3 is 14 residues. Germline CDR1 and CDR2: MNHNY and SVGAGI (reference sequence). V dropped 6 bases and J dropped 12; count of bases not matched to a gene: 16. This chain's CDR3 is CASSLAGDSQIPFF. CDR3 DNA sequence: TGTGCCAGCAGCTTAGCGGGGGACAGCCAGATCCCTTTCTTT.

J is TRBJ2-5 and V is TRBV6-6; D not certain. Looked up from germline, CDR1 is MNHNY and CDR2 is SVGAGI (reference sequence). This CDR3 has 12 residues. The V gene lost 4 bases and the J gene lost 1 base, with 4 bases spanning the gap. The CDR3: CASSSPQETQYF. CDR3 DNA: TGTGCCAGCAGTTCCCCCCAAGAGACCCAGTACTTC.

This chain links TRBV5-8 with TRBJ1-2; the D gene is possibly TRBD1 (5 bases). CDR1 and CDR2 (germline): SGHTS, YDEGEE. This CDR3 has 15 amino acids. V was clipped by 3 bases and J by 2 bases, with 14 bases between them. CDR3 protein: CASSSLRAGNYGYTF. The CDR3 DNA reads TGTGCCAGCAGCTCCCTCAGGGCAGGGAACTATGGCTACACCTTC. The entire variable domain, with the rest obtained from reference TRBV5-8 and TRBJ1-2, is as follows: EAGVTQSPTHLIKTRGQQATLRCSPISGHTSVYWYQQALGLGLQFLLWYDEGEERNRGNFPPRFSGRQFPNYSSELNVNALELEDSALYLCASSSLRAGNYGYTFGSGTRLTVV.

V is TRBV19 and J is TRBJ2-3, with TRBD1 matching over 7 bases. The V gene end was trimmed by 7 bases and the J gene end by 2 bases; junction bases not matched to a gene: 6. The CDR3 extends over 14 amino acids. The germline CDR1 and CDR2 sequences are LNHDA and SQIVND (reference sequence). The CDR3 loop is CASTLQGSTDTQYF. CDR3 sequence (DNA): TGTGCCAGTACCCTACAGGGGTCCACAGATACGCAGTATTTT. Full variable domain (remainder filled in from reference TRBV19 and TRBJ2-3): DGGITQSPKYLFRKEGQNVTLSCEQNLNHDAMYWYRQDPGQGLRLIYYSQIVNDFQKGDIAEGYSVSREKKESFPLTVTSAQKNPTAFYLCASTLQGSTDTQYFGPGTRLTVL.

The chain uses TRBV11-2 and TRBJ2-1; D could derive from TRBD1 or TRBD2 (5 bases each). The germline CDR1 and CDR2 sequences are SGHAT and FQNNGV. This CDR3 contains 13 residues. Trimming stripped 5 bases from V and 10 bases from J, with 15 bases between. The CDR3 coding sequence is TGTGCCAGCAGCCGGGGACCGCTCGGAGAGCAGTTCTTC. Residues: CASSRGPLGEQFF.

V gene TRBV18 combines with J gene TRBJ2-6; D remains ambiguous. The CDR3 length is 16 residues. CDR1 and CDR2 from the germline V gene are KGHSH and LQKENI. Between the trimmed V and J ends, which lost 0 bases and 0 bases, there was a span of 6 bases. The CDR3 is CASSPPQSSGANVLTF. As DNA, the CDR3 is TGTGCCAGCTCACCACCGCAGTCCTCTGGGGCCAACGTCCTGACTTTC.

The chain carries TRBV5-6 and TRBJ1-4; TRBD1 agrees at 11 bases. V was pared by 3 bases and J by 6 bases, with 4 bases of the junction left unmatched. The CDR3 is 15 residues long. Germline lookup yields CDR1 SGHDT and CDR2 YYEEEE. The CDR3 loop reads CASSWTGQGDEKLFF. In DNA form, the CDR3 reads TGTGCCAGCAGCTGGACGGGACAGGGGGATGAAAAACTGTTTTTT.

This sequence joins TRBV11-2 and TRBJ2-3; TRBD1 agrees at 9 bases. V dropped 3 bases and J dropped 3; count of bases not matched to a gene: 4. The CDR3 runs 15 residues. Germline V gene lookup returns CDR1 SGHAT and CDR2 FQNNGV. The CDR3 sequence is CASSFTGGETDTQYF. The CDR3 region has the DNA TGTGCCAGCAGCTTCACAGGGGGCGAAACAGATACGCAGTATTTT.

This clone occurred a few times. The chain uses TRBV19 and TRBJ1-5, with no clear D. V dropped 3 bases and J dropped 5 bases, with 14 bases sitting between them. From germline, CDR1 is LNHDA and CDR2 SQIVND (reference sequence). This CDR3 contains 15 residues. The CDR3 DNA sequence: TGTGCCAGTAGTATCACTGGCTCGAGGGATCAGCCCCAGCATTTT. It specifies CASSITGSRDQPQHF.

CDR3 residues: CASSVENSAYEQYF. The CDR3 DNA is TGTGCCAGCAGTGTTGAGAACTCAGCCTACGAGCAGTACTTC. J is TRBJ2-7 and V is TRBV2; unclear D gene. In germline, CDR1 is SNHLY, CDR2 FYNNEI. Trimming removed 4 bases at V and 2 bases at J, with 12 bases between. The CDR3 covers 14 residues.

In this sample, this clone turned up once. V is TRBV19 and J is TRBJ2-5, with 9 bases that match TRBD1. This CDR3 spans 14 amino acids. V lost 8 bases and J lost 3; bases outside the gene matches: 7. Per germline, CDR1 LNHDA and CDR2 SQIVND (reference sequence). Here the CDR3 reads CASRPGTGKETQYF. The CDR3 nucleotides read TGTGCCAGTCGACCCGGGACAGGGAAAGAGACCCAGTACTTC.

The V and J genes are TRBV5-1 and TRBJ2-5; D not certain. The V and J ends lost 4 bases and 4 bases respectively, with 14 bases between them. The CDR3 spans 14 residues. CDR1 and CDR2 from the germline V gene are SGHRS and YFSETQ. For the CDR3, the DNA is TGCGCCAGCAGCACGGCCGGCCCTTCAGAGACCCAGTACTTC. It encodes CASSTAGPSETQYF.

V is TRBV14 and J is TRBJ2-7; D possibly corresponds to TRBD1 (6 bases). This CDR3 has 15 residues. Germline V CDR1 and CDR2: SGHDN, FVKESK. Trimming left V 4 bases short and J 0 bases short, with 13 bases between. The DNA for the CDR3 is TGTGCCAGCAGCCTGGGACACACAGGCTCCTACGAGCAGTACTTC. It specifies CASSLGHTGSYEQYF.

The CDR3, as DNA: TGTGCCAGCAGTCCTGGGGACAGGGGTGGCGAGACCCAGTACTTC. This translates into CASSPGDRGGETQYF. This rearrangement joins TRBV28 to TRBJ2-5; 10 bases line up with TRBD1. CDR3 size: 15 residues. Germline CDR1 is MDHEN and CDR2 is SYDVKM. J gave up 5 bases and V 5 bases, and 8 bases lay outside the gene matches.

The count of this clone is one. The chain carries TRBV5-4 and TRBJ2-7; no clear D. V lost 3 bases and J 2 bases, leaving 12 bases between the germline ends. This CDR3 has 14 amino acids. Germline CDR1 is SGHNT and CDR2 is YYREEE (reference sequence). The CDR3 region is CASSSVPGTYEQYF. Written as DNA, the CDR3 is TGTGCCAGCAGCTCTGTGCCAGGTACCTACGAGCAGTACTTC.